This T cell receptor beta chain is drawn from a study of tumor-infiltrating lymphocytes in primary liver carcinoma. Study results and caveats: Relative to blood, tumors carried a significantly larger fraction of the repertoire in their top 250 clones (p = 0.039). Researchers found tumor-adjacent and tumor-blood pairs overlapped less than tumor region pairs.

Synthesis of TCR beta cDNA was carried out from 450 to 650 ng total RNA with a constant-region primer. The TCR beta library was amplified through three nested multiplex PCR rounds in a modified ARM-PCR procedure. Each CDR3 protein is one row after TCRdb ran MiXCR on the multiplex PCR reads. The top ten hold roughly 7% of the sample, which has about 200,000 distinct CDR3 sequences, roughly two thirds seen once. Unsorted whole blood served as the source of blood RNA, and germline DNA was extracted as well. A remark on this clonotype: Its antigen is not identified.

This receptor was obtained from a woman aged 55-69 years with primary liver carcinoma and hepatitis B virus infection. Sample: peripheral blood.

The chain's CDR3 is CAWKMDRWNEQFF. The CDR3 DNA reads as TGTGCCTGGAAAATGGACAGGTGGAATGAGCAGTTCTTC. The genes are TRBV30 and TRBJ2-1, with 7 bases aligning to TRBD1. CDR1 GTSNPN and CDR2 SVGIG come from the germline V gene (reference sequence). This CDR3 is built from 13 residues. The V segment lost 4 bases and the J segment 7 bases; nucleotides outside the gene matches: 7. The full variable domain, rest sourced from reference TRBV30 and TRBJ2-1, is SQTIHQWPATLVQPVGSPLSLECTVEGTSNPNLYWYRQAAGRGLQLLFYSVGIGQISSEVPQNLSASRPQDRQFILSSKKLLLSDSGFYLCAWKMDRWNEQFFGPGTRLTVL.